The next 11 T cell receptor beta chains were all read from a single sample in a study of human T cells and chemical hapten exposure. Time point defined: patch test 2, 6 weeks after DPC sensitization. The treatment here: therapeutic diphenylcyclopropenone sensitization with weekly scalp DPC. TCRdb reprocessed the RACE reads via MiXCR and lists one record per CDR3 protein. The sample records about 140,000 distinct CDR3 sequences, approximately 12% being singletons. Sequences were derived from whole blood, sampled in connection with sensitization to the hapten diphenylcyclopropenone (DPC). The receptors originated from a woman aged 45-65 years with alopecia areata. Some clones in this sample may be carry-over from other donors' samples.

The chain employs TRBV6-2 or TRBV6-3 and TRBJ2-1; D remains unclear. V lost 5 bases and J lost 6, with 11 bases in between. The CDR3 length is 13 residues. Germline V lookup: CDR1 MNHEY, CDR2 SVGEGT. The CDR3 DNA reads TGTGCCAGCAGTCTGAACAGACTCAATGAGCAGTTCTTC. This sequence encodes CASSLNRLNEQFF.

V usage is TRBV5-4 and J usage is TRBJ2-2, with D possibly called TRBD1 or TRBD2 (5 bases each). The V end was cut by 4 bases, the J end by 0 bases, with 13 bases between. CDR1 SGHNT and CDR2 YYREEE come from the germline V gene (reference sequence). The CDR3 is 16 amino acids. The CDR3 reads CASSPPQGPNTGELFF. As DNA, the CDR3 is TGTGCCAGCAGCCCACCCCAGGGACCGAACACCGGGGAGCTGTTTTTT.

There are many counts of this clonotype. The rearrangement joins TRBV7-9 to TRBJ2-7; 14 bases are shared with TRBD2. The germline V gene has CDR1 SEHNR and CDR2 FQNEAQ (reference sequence). J lost 4 bases, V lost 3 bases, and 5 bases had no gene match. The CDR3 runs 16 residues. CDR3 bases: TGTGCCAGCAGCTTTGGGGGGACTAGCGGGAGTTACGAGCAGTACTTC. It yields the protein CASSFGGTSGSYEQYF.

Details on this clonotype: This may arise from a read error, as a much more abundant clone is one base away. V gene TRBV6-2 or TRBV6-3 combines with J gene TRBJ2-7; 8 bases fit TRBD2. The CDR3 is 15 amino acids. Germline CDR1 is MNHEY and CDR2 is SVGEGT. CDR3 in DNA: TGTGCCAGCAGTTTCCTAGCGGGCCCCTCCTACGGGCAGTACTTC. Translation gives CASSFLAGPSYGQYF.

J is TRBJ2-3 and V is TRBV29-1, with 8 bases identical to TRBD1. Trimming took 6 bases from V and 3 from J; bases not matched to a gene: 8. The CDR3 has 14 residues. The germline V gene has CDR1 SQVTM and CDR2 ANQGSEA. CDR3 protein: CSVGDRKQTDTQYF. The CDR3 DNA follows: TGCAGCGTCGGGGACAGGAAGCAGACAGATACGCAGTATTTT.

The chain is built from TRBV29-1 and TRBJ1-1; D is ambiguous. CDR1 and CDR2 from the germline V gene are SQVTM and ANQGSEA. V dropped 7 bases and J dropped 0 bases, with 6 bases sitting between them. The CDR3 totals 11 residues. CDR3 in amino acids: CSALVNTEAFF. CDR3 bases: TGCAGCGCTTTAGTGAACACTGAAGCTTTCTTT.

This clonotype has more than one count but fewer than ten. The rearrangement joins TRBV12-3 or TRBV12-4 to TRBJ1-1; D ambiguous. The CDR3 length is 16 residues. The V end was cut by 4 bases, the J end by 2 bases, with 17 bases between. The CDR3 is CASSSWKERGNTEAFF. Written as DNA, the CDR3 is TGTGCCAGCAGTTCTTGGAAGGAGCGAGGCAACACTGAAGCTTTCTTT.

This chain links TRBV28 with TRBJ2-7; D not certain. V gave up 4 bases and J gave up 3 bases, with 16 bases separating them. This CDR3 region has 15 residues. Germline values: CDR1 MDHEN, CDR2 SYDVKM. CDR3 region: CASSSGPESFYEQYF. In nucleotides, the CDR3 is TGTGCCAGCAGTTCGGGCCCAGAGAGCTTCTACGAGCAGTACTTC.

This clonotype was observed at least ten times. The chain recombines TRBV6-1 with TRBJ2-7, with TRBD1 identical over 7 bases. The V and J ends lost 8 bases and 4 bases, in that order; junction bases with no gene match: 8. The CDR3 contains 13 residues. Germline CDR1 and CDR2: MNHNS and SASEGT. CDR3 sequence reads: CASLHKGAYEQYF. The CDR3 bases are TGTGCCAGCCTTCATAAGGGGGCTTACGAGCAGTACTTC.

This clonotype has ten or more counts. The chain joins TRBV14 to TRBJ2-7; TRBD2 matches at 7 bases. The germline CDR1 and CDR2 sequences are SGHDN and FVKESK. This CDR3 has 15 residues. Germline trimming cut 2 bases from V and 2 bases from J; bases unmatched to any gene: 6. The CDR3 bases are TGTGCCAGCAGCCAAAGGGGACTATACGCCTACGAGCAGTACTTC. Translating it yields CASSQRGLYAYEQYF.

This rearrangement joins TRBV20-1 to TRBJ1-6; no definite D call. Trimming stripped 3 bases from V and 13 bases from J, with 13 bases between. This CDR3 has 12 amino acids. The germline gives CDR1 DFQATT, CDR2 SNEGSKA (reference sequence). CDR3 sequence (DNA): TGCAGTGCTAGTGATGGGTTAGGTCCCCTCCACTTT. It specifies CSASDGLGPLHF.